This T cell receptor (beta chain) is from a study of T cell changes during pregnancy in multiple sclerosis. Measured with immunoSEQ multiplex PCR; TCRdb has only the in-frame clones, and not every one. The data contain some 38,000 clones, around 90% of them seen just once; the ten biggest clones take up more than 0.3%. CDR1 is SNHLY and CDR2 is FYNNEI in the germline V gene. CDR3 length: 12 amino acids. V was shortened by 7 bases and J by 2 bases, with 8 bases between the two germline ends. Sequencing was performed on CD4+ T cells from peripheral blood mononuclear cells, taken after pregnancy. This TCR derives from a female donor in good health, enrolled as a control in a pregnancy study. V gene TRBV2 combines with J gene TRBJ1-2; D is ambiguous. The CDR3 DNA sequence: TGTGCCAGCAATTCAGGAAACTATGGCTACACCTTC. This gives the protein CASNSGNYGYTF.